The sequence of this TCR beta chain was determined in a study of long-term antiretroviral therapy in people with HIV. The assay used was immunoSEQ (version v3.0), run at survey level. The protocol was immunoSEQ multiplex PCR, while the TCRdb copy is restricted to in-frame clones and leaves out a portion. The data contain approximately 19,000 clones, around 87% of them seen just once; the ten biggest clones take up 3% to 4%. General study findings and limits: Diversity increased after ART yet remained lower than in transplant donor controls.

Germline CDR1 is SGHNT and CDR2 is YYREEE (reference sequence). Trimming at V came to 0 bases and at J to 7 bases, leaving 6 bases not matched to a gene. This CDR3 has 14 residues. This clone was counted a single time. The antigen is undetermined. The TCR was taken from a woman in her forties or fifties with HIV. This specimen consisted of unsorted PBMCs, obtained around 2.7 years after starting antiretroviral therapy. The chain carries TRBV5-4 and TRBJ2-7; TRBD2 matches at 8 bases. The CDR3 nucleotides read TGTGCCAGCAGCTTGGCAGCGGGAGTGGGTGAGCAGTACTTC. Amino acids: CASSLAAGVGEQYF. Supplemented by reference TRBV5-4 and TRBJ2-7, the full variable domain reads ETGVTQSPTHLIKTRGQQVTLRCSSQSGHNTVSWYQQALGQGPQFIFQYYREEENGRGNFPPRFSGLQFPNYSSELNVNALELDDSALYLCASSLAAGVGEQYFGPGTRLTVT.